Ten or more counts support the clone carrying this TCR beta chain. The antigen is unknown. The data were produced by immunoSEQ multiplex PCR, yet TCRdb's version contains in-frame clones alone and is incomplete. The sample is made up of 30,000 to 35,000 clones, none counted only once. The CDR3 sequence is 15 residues long. Germline lookup yields CDR1 SNHLY and CDR2 FYNNEI. J gave up 5 bases and V 6 bases, and 7 bases lay outside the gene matches. This specimen comes from a study of T cells after posttransplantation cyclophosphamide. Study-wide points: Later blood repertoires were often dominated by clones from the donor CD8+ memory compartment. Tissue-infiltrating T cells from skin or gut overlapped little with blood T cells.

Sequences were obtained from PBMCs. This TCR derives from a woman under 40 in good health and a related stem cell transplant donor. The V and J genes are TRBV2 and TRBJ1-5; 10 bases align to TRBD1. CDR3 nucleotides: TGTGCCAGCAGCGACGACAGGGGGCCCCATCAGCCCCAGCATTTT. Encoded protein: CASSDDRGPHQPQHF. Based on the CDR3 plus reference TRBV2 and TRBJ1-5, the full variable domain is EPEVTQTPSHQVTQMGQEVILRCVPISNHLYFYWYRQILGQKVEFLVSFYNNEISEKSEIFDDQFSVERPDGSNFTLKIRSTKLEDSAMYFCASSDDRGPHQPQHFGDGTRLSIL.